This T cell receptor beta chain was found in a study of blood T cells in healthy people across ages. Study outcomes and limitations: PBMCs were not sorted, which prevented a conclusive comparison of naive versus antigen-experienced cells.

Trimming took off 7 bases at V and 1 base at J, with 10 bases between the two ends. Germline loops: CDR1 SQVTM, CDR2 ANQGSEA. The length of the CDR3 is 13 residues. A second PCR of about 6 to 12 cycles used a sample-barcoded 5' primer and a J-beta primer mix. TCRdb analysed the 5' RACE reads with MiXCR anew, one entry per CDR3 protein. The sample has about 650,000 distinct CDR3 sequences; 32% are singletons. This clonotype has at least ten counts. Antigen: not known. This TCR was recovered from a woman over 75 in good health. The chain links TRBV29-1 to TRBJ2-2; D is unresolved. The sequenced sample consisted of blood. CDR3 nucleotides: TGCAGCGGCGGTGGCGGGAACACCGGGGAGCTGTTTTTT. It yields the protein CSGGGGNTGELFF.